What follows are 7 T cell receptor beta chains derived from one specimen sequenced in a study of shared T cell receptors in the human thymus. Repertoires were generated with immunoSEQ multiplex PCR, while TCRdb's copy carries only in-frame clones and drops some. The table lists roughly 410,000 clones, 95% of them singletons. Specimen: thymocytes. Every receptor here comes from a human donor.

The J gene is TRBJ1-2, the V gene TRBV7-2; D remains unclear. Trimming pared 1 base from V and 8 bases from J, leaving 17 bases between. The CDR3 has 15 amino acids. Germline CDR1 and CDR2: SGHTA and FQGNSA. Written as DNA, the CDR3 is TGTGCCAGCAGCTTAGGTCCCCTTGCCGTTATAGGCTACACCTTC. Residues: CASSLGPLAVIGYTF.

This chain joins TRBV7-3 and TRBJ2-3; 7 positions match TRBD1. V was clipped by 5 bases and J by 2 bases; unmatched bases: 4. The CDR3 has 14 amino acids. Germline CDR1 and CDR2: SGHTA and FQGTGA. The CDR3 region has the DNA TGTGCCAGCAGCGTCGGGACAGCCACAGATACGCAGTATTTT. This codes for CASSVGTATDTQYF.

V usage is TRBV30 and J usage is TRBJ2-1; a weak D match, TRBD2 (5 bases). Germline assignment: CDR1 GTSNPN and CDR2 SVGIG (reference sequence). The CDR3 is 15 amino acids. V shed 4 bases and J shed 7 bases, with 20 bases lying between them. CDR3 protein: CAWKVLAGTLNEQFF. The CDR3 coding sequence is TGTGCCTGGAAGGTCCTAGCCGGTACATTAAATGAGCAGTTCTTC.

The rearrangement links TRBV14 to TRBJ2-1; 8 bases are a match to TRBD1. With 1 base clipped from V and 7 bases from J, the junction kept 9 bases outside the gene matches. The CDR3 length is 16 residues. Germline CDR1 reads SGHDN; CDR2 reads FVKESK. The CDR3 spells CASSQGDRGFLNEQFF. The CDR3 DNA follows: TGTGCCAGCAGCCAAGGAGACAGGGGATTTCTAAATGAGCAGTTCTTC.

In its sample, this clone was seen once. The chain couples TRBV7-2 to TRBJ2-7, with D perhaps matching TRBD1 (5 bases). The CDR3 sequence is 16 residues long. Trimming took off 1 base at V and 1 base at J, with 14 bases between the two ends. Germline CDR1 is SGHTA and CDR2 is FQGNSA. CDR3 in DNA: TGTGCCAGCAGCTTAGAACCCGGCGACAGATCCTACGAGCAGTACTTC. Protein: CASSLEPGDRSYEQYF. Supplemented by reference TRBV7-2 and TRBJ2-7, the full variable domain reads GAGVSQSPSNKVTEKGKDVELRCDPISGHTALYWYRQSLGQGLEFLIYFQGNSAPDKSGLPSDRFSAERTGGSVSTLTIQRTQQEDSAVYLCASSLEPGDRSYEQYFGPGTRLTVT.

The chain recombines TRBV27 with TRBJ1-4; no firm D call. The CDR3 loop spans 17 amino acids. V lost 3 bases to trimming and J lost 3 bases, with 17 bases between them. Germline lookup yields CDR1 MNHEY and CDR2 SMNVEV (reference sequence). CDR3 bases: TGTGCCAGCAGTTTTAGGCGGCCCGCGCTGTCTAATGAAAAACTGTTTTTT. Its protein product is CASSFRRPALSNEKLFF.

The CDR3 protein is CASSPPRTNEQFF. The CDR3 DNA reads as TGTGCCAGCAGTCCACCGCGCACCAATGAGCAGTTCTTC. The chain is built from TRBV27 and TRBJ2-1; D gene ambiguous. From germline, CDR1 is MNHEY and CDR2 SMNVEV (reference sequence). The CDR3 has 13 amino acids. V was shortened by 5 bases and J by 6 bases, with 11 bases between the two germline ends.